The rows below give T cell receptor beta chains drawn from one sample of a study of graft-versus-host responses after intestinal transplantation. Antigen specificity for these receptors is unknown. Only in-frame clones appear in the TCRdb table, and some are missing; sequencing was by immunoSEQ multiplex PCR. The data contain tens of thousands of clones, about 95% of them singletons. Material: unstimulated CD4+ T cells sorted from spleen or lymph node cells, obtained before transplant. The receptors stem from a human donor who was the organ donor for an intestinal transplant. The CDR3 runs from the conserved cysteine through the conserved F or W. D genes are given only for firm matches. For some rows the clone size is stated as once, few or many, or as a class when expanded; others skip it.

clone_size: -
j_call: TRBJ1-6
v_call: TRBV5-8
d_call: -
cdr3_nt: TGTGCCAGCAGCTTGGGATACGGGCCAGGGGCTGACTCACCCCTCCACTTT
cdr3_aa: CASSLGYGPGADSPLHF

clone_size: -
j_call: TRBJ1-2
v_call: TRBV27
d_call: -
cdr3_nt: TGTGCCAGCAGTTTATGGGGGCCTAACTATGGCTACACCTTC
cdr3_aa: CASSLWGPNYGYTF

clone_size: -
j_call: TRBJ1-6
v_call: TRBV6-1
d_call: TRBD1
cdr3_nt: TGTGCCAGCAGGGGGGACAGGGCTAATTCACCCCTCCACTTT
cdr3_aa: CASRGDRANSPLHF

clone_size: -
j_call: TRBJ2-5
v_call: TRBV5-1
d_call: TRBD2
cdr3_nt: TGCGCCAGCAGCTTTTCGCCTAGCGGGGGGGTACAAGAGACCCAGTACTTC
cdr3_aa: CASSFSPSGGVQETQYF

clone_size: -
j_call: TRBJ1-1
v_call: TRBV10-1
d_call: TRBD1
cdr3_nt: TGCGCCAGCAGGGATACAGGGGATTCTGAAGCTTTCTTT
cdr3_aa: CASRDTGDSEAFF

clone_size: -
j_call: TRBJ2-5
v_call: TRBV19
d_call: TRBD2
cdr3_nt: TGTGCCAGTAGTATAGATCGGTTTAGCGGGGAACAAGAGACCCAGTACTTC
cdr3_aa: CASSIDRFSGEQETQYF

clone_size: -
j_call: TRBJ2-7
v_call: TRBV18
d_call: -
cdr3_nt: TGTGCCAGCTCACCGCGTAGGGAGGACGAGCAGTACTTC
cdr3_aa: CASSPRREDEQYF

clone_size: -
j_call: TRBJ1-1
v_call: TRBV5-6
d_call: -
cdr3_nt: TGTGCCAGCAGCTCTCCGGGACATGCGAACACTGAAGCTTTCTTT
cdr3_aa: CASSSPGHANTEAFF

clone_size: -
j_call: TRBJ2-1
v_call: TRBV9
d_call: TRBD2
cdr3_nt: TGTGCCAGCAGCGTAGGCGGGGGACCCTACAATGAGCAGTTCTTC
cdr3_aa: CASSVGGGPYNEQFF

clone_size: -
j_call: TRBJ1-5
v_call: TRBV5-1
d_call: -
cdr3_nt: TGCGCCAGCAGCTTGGACTCAGGGGATCAGCCCCAGCATTTT
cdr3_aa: CASSLDSGDQPQHF

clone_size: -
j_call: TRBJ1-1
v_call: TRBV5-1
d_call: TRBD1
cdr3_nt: TGCGCCAGCAGCACCGGACAGGGGCTGAACACTGAAGCTTTCTTT
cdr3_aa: CASSTGQGLNTEAFF

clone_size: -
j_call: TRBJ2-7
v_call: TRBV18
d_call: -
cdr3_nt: TGTGCCAGCCGAGGAGTCGGAGGAGGCGCTACCTACGAGCAGTACTTC
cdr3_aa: CASRGVGGGATYEQYF

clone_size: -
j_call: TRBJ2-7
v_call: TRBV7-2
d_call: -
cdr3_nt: TGTGCCAGCAAAAACGGGGACATGGACGAGCAGTACTTC
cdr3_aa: CASKNGDMDEQYF

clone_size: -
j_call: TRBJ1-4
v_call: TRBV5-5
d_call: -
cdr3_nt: TGTGCCAGCAGCTTTATTTTTAGTGGGGCTGGGAATGAAAAACTGTTTTTT
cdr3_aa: CASSFIFSGAGNEKLFF

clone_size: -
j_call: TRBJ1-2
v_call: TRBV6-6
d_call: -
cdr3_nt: TGTGCCAGTGGAACTAACAGGGCTAACACCTTC
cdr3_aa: CASGTNRANTF

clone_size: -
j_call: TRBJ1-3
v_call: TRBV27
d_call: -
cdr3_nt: TGTGCCAGCAGTTTAGCAGGACCCTCTGGAAACACCATATATTTT
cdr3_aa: CASSLAGPSGNTIYF

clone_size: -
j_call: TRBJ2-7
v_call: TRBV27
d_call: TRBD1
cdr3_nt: TGTGCCAGCAGTTCCCTTCGGGACAGTTACGAGCAGTACTTC
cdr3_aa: CASSSLRDSYEQYF

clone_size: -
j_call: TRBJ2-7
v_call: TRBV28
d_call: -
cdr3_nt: TGTGCCAGCAGTTACTTCAACAGACCCGGGATACAACTCCTATACGAGCAGTACTTC
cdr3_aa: CASSYFNRPGIQLLYEQYF

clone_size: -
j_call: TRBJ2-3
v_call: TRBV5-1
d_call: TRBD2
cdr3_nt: TGCGCCAGCAGCTTAAGTAGCGGGGGGGCTGAAGATACGCAGTATTTT
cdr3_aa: CASSLSSGGAEDTQYF

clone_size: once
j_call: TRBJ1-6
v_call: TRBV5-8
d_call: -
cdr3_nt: TGTGCCAGCAGCCCCTCTCGGGATGGCTCCTATAATTCACCCCTCCACTTT
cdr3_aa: CASSPSRDGSYNSPLHF

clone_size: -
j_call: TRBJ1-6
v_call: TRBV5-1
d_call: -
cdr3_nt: TGCGCCAGCAGCTTGGAGTTCTCCTATAATTCACCCCTCCACTTT
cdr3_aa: CASSLEFSYNSPLHF

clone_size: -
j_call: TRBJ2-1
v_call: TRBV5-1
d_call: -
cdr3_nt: TGCGCCAGCAGCTTCGTTTTGAGCGCGGGGACGACCTACAATGAGCAGTTCTTC
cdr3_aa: CASSFVLSAGTTYNEQFF

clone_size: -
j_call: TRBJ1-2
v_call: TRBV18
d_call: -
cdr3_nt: TGTGCCAGCTCACCAACTCCACAAGACTATGGCTACACCTTC
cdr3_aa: CASSPTPQDYGYTF

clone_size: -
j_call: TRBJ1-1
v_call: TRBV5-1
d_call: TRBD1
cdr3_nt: TGCGCCAGCTCGACACTTCCGGACAGGCTGAGGAACACTGAAGCTTTCTTT
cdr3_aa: CASSTLPDRLRNTEAFF

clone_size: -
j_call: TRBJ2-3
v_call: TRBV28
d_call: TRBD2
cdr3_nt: TGTGCCAGCAGCCCGGCGGGGGGAGGAACAGATACGCAGTATTTT
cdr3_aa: CASSPAGGGTDTQYF

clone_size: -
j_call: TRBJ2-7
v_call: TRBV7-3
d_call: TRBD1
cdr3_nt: TGTGCCAGCAGCTTAGTGGGTGACAGGGGGTACGAGCAGTACTTC
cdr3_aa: CASSLVGDRGYEQYF

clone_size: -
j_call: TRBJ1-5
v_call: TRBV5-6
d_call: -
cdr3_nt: TGTGCCAGCAGCTTGAGGGGGGGCAATCAGCCCCAGCATTTT
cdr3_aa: CASSLRGGNQPQHF

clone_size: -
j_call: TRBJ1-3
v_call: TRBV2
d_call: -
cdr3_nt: TGTGCCAGCAGTGAATTCACCCATGGAAACACCATATATTTT
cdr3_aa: CASSEFTHGNTIYF

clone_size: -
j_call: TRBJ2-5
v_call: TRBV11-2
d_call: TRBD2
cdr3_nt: TGTGCCAGCAGCTTCCCGCCGAGGGGACTAGCAGGGGAGACCCAGTACTTC
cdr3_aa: CASSFPPRGLAGETQYF

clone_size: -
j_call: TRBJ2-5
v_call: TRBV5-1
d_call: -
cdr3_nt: TGCGCCAGCAGCTTGGTGGTTATTGAAGAGACCCAGTACTTC
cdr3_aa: CASSLVVIEETQYF

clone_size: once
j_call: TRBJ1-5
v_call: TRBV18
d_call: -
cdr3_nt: TGTGCCAGCTCACCACAGGGTAATGGGGATCAGCCCCAGCATTTT
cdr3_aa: CASSPQGNGDQPQHF

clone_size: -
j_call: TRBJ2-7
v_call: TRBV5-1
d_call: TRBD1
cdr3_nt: TGCGCCAGCAGCTTGGACCCCTCAGAGCGAACAGGGGGCGCGTACGAGCAGTACTTC
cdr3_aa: CASSLDPSERTGGAYEQYF

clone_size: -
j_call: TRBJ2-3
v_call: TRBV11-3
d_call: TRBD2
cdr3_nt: TGTGCCAGCAGCCTGGGACTAGCGGGTCTCACAGATACGCAGTATTTT
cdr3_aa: CASSLGLAGLTDTQYF

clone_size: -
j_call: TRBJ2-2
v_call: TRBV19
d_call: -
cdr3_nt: TGTGCCAGTAGTGCCCGCCGGGACAACACCGGGGAGCTGTTTTTT
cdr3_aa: CASSARRDNTGELFF

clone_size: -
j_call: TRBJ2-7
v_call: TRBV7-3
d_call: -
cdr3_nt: TGTGCCAGCAGCTCCCTGGCAGCCCCCTTATACGAGCAGTACTTC
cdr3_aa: CASSSLAAPLYEQYF

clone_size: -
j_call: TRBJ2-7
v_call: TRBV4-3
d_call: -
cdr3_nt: TGCGCCAGCAGCCGGGACGGAACCTACGAGCAGTACTTC
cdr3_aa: CASSRDGTYEQYF

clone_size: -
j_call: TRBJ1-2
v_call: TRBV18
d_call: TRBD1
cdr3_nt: TGTGCCAGCTCACCCACGATCGGGCAGGGGGCTTGGTATGGCTACACCTTC
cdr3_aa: CASSPTIGQGAWYGYTF

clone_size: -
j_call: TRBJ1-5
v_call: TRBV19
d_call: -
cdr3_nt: TGTGCCAGTAGTACCCGCCCCAGGGAAGGCAATCAGCCCCAGCATTTT
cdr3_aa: CASSTRPREGNQPQHF

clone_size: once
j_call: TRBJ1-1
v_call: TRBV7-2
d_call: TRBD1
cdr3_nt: TGTGCCAGCAGCTGGGAGGGGGCGGGAGGGCGCACTGAAGCTTTCTTT
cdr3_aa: CASSWEGAGGRTEAFF

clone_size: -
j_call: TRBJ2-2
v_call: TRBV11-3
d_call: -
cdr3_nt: TGTGCCAGCAGCTCGTTTGGGGAGCTGTTTTTT
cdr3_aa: CASSSFGELFF

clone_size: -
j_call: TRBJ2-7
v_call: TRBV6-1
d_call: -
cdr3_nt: TGTGCCAGCAGTGTTGGACAGTACGAGCAGTACTTC
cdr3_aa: CASSVGQYEQYF

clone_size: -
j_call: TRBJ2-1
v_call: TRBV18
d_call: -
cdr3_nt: TGTGCCAGCTCACCCGGACTGAGCGGGCCTTCCTACAATGAGCAGTTCTTC
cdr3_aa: CASSPGLSGPSYNEQFF

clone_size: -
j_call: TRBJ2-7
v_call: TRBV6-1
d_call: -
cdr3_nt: TGTGCCAGCAGACCGACAGAACTTACCTCCTACGAGCAGTACTTC
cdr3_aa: CASRPTELTSYEQYF

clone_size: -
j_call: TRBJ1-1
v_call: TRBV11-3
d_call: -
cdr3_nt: TGTGCCAGCAGCTTAGCGCAGGGGATGAACACTGAAGCTTTCTTT
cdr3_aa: CASSLAQGMNTEAFF

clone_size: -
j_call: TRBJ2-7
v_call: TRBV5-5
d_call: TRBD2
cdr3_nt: TGTGCCAGCAGCTTTAGACTAGCGGGGGGCGGGTACGAGCAGTACTTC
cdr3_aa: CASSFRLAGGGYEQYF

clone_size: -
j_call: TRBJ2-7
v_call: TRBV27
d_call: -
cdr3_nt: TGTGCCAGCAGATACCGGGAAGAGCAGTACTTC
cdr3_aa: CASRYREEQYF

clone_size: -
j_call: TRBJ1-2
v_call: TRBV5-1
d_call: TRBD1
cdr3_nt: TGCGCCAGCAGCCGTCCCGGGACAGGGGACGACTATGGCTACACCTTC
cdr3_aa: CASSRPGTGDDYGYTF

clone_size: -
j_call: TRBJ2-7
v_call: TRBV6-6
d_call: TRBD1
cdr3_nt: TGTGCCAGCGGGGCGGACAGGGCCTACGAGCAGTACTTC
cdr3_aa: CASGADRAYEQYF

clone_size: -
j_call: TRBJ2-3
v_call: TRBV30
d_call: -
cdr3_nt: TGTGCCTGGAGTGTAGGGGATACGCAGTATTTT
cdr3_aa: CAWSVGDTQYF

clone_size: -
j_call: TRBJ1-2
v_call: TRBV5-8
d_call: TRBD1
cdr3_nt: TGTGCCAGCAGCCCCTTTGGACAGGGCGAGGCCTATGGCTACACCTTC
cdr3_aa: CASSPFGQGEAYGYTF